Each of the 20 T cell receptor beta chains below was sequenced from the same sample in a study of OX40 agonist ivuxolimab in advanced cancers. Assay: immunoSEQ multiplex PCR; the TCRdb copy retains only in-frame clones and omits some. The sample records over 30,000 clones, about 83% being singletons. The source material was CD4+ or CD8+ T cells sorted from blood, sampled in a trial of the OX40 agonist ivuxolimab. These receptors all come from an adult with an advanced solid tumor such as melanoma, head and neck, liver or kidney cancer.

V is TRBV7-9 and J is TRBJ1-1; D not resolved. Germline assignment: CDR1 SEHNR and CDR2 FQNEAQ (reference sequence). V was pared by 2 bases and J by 0 bases, with 13 bases between. CDR3 length: 16 residues. The chain's CDR3 is CASSLTLSAMNTEAFF. The CDR3 DNA is TGTGCCAGCAGCTTAACGCTCTCAGCCATGAACACTGAAGCTTTCTTT.

The chain couples TRBV4-2 to TRBJ1-3; 7 nucleotides match TRBD1. Germline CDR1 is LGHNA and CDR2 is YNFKEQ. V dropped 6 bases and J dropped 0; count of bases not matched to a gene: 8. The CDR3 runs 16 residues. The chain's CDR3 is CASRWDSANSGNTIYF. Here the CDR3 DNA reads TGTGCCAGCAGATGGGACAGCGCCAACTCTGGAAACACCATATATTTT.

In DNA, the CDR3 is TGTGCCAGTGCCTCGGGCAGGGTGTCTGGAAACACCATATATTTT. Amino acids: CASASGRVSGNTIYF. This chain connects TRBV19 to TRBJ1-3; tentatively, D is TRBD1 (5 bases). The CDR3 extends over 15 amino acids. Trimming stripped 8 bases from V and 1 base from J, with 15 bases between. Germline CDR1 is LNHDA and CDR2 is SQIVND (reference sequence).

The J gene is TRBJ1-4, the V gene TRBV5-1; D perhaps matches TRBD1 (6 bases). Deletions cut 8 bases from V and 4 bases from J, with 15 bases between. CDR1 SGHRS and CDR2 YFSETQ come from the germline V gene. The CDR3 is 14 amino acids. CDR3 region: CASSRGGRNEKLFF. In DNA, the CDR3 is TGCGCCAGTTCTAGGGGGGGTCGTAATGAAAAACTGTTTTTT.

This sequence joins TRBV6-5 and TRBJ1-3, with 8 bases aligning to TRBD1. CDR3 length: 16 residues. J was trimmed by 0 bases and V by 4 bases; bases with no gene match: 5. Per the germline V gene, CDR1 is MNHEY and CDR2 is SVGAGI. Here the CDR3 reads CASSLTGVSSGNTIYF. CDR3 coding DNA: TGTGCCAGCAGTTTGACAGGGGTCAGCTCTGGAAACACCATATATTTT.

The chain combines TRBV19 with TRBJ2-5; TRBD1 agrees at 10 bases. J lost 2 bases, V lost 6 bases, and 6 bases had no gene match. The germline gives CDR1 LNHDA, CDR2 SQIVND (reference sequence). The CDR3 covers 15 residues. The CDR3 loop is CASRWTGGGQETQYF. The DNA of the CDR3 is TGTGCCAGTAGATGGACAGGGGGTGGGCAAGAGACCCAGTACTTC.

The gene calls are TRBV11-2 and TRBJ2-2, with D maybe TRBD1 (8 bases). Deletions cut 1 base from V and 3 bases from J, with 12 bases between. CDR3 size: 16 residues. In germline, CDR1 is SGHAT, CDR2 FQNNGV. This CDR3 reads CASSLAQGGYTGELFF. CDR3 DNA: TGTGCCAGCAGCTTAGCACAGGGGGGGTACACCGGGGAGCTGTTTTTT.

This chain joins TRBV2 and TRBJ2-1; possible D gene TRBD2, 7 bases. V was shortened by 6 bases and J by 3 bases, with 24 bases between the two germline ends. This CDR3 contains 18 residues. From germline, CDR1 is SNHLY and CDR2 FYNNEI. CDR3 DNA sequence: TGTGCCAGCAGATTACCGGGGGGTACCCAGGGGTTCTACAATGAGCAGTTCTTC. Its protein is CASRLPGGTQGFYNEQFF.

The table lists this clone with a count of one. This sequence joins TRBV5-4 and TRBJ2-2; 11 nucleotides match TRBD2. The CDR3 is 15 residues long. The germline V gene encodes CDR1 SGHNT and CDR2 YYREEE (reference sequence). Trimming cost V 7 bases and J 1 base; bases outside gene matches: 3. The CDR3 spells CASSGTSGNTGELFF. The CDR3 nucleotides read TGTGCCAGCTCGGGGACTAGCGGGAACACCGGGGAGCTGTTTTTT. The full variable domain, completed using reference TRBV5-4 and TRBJ2-2, is ETGVTQSPTHLIKTRGQQVTLRCSSQSGHNTVSWYQQALGQGPQFIFQYYREEENGRGNFPPRFSGLQFPNYSSELNVNALELDDSALYLCASSGTSGNTGELFFGEGSRLTVL.

The chain links TRBV15 to TRBJ2-7; D unresolved. The CDR3 is 13 amino acids. Trimming cost V 0 bases and J 5 bases, with 8 bases left between them. Germline V gives CDR1 LNHNV, CDR2 YYDKDF (reference sequence). CDR3 DNA sequence: TGTGCCACCAGCAGAGATCTCACCGACGAGCAGTACTTC. Encoded protein: CATSRDLTDEQYF.

The chain carries TRBV18 and TRBJ1-1, with 8 bases lining up with TRBD1. V was clipped by 0 bases and J by 2 bases; unmatched bases: 5. The CDR3 runs to 16 residues. The germline V gene has CDR1 KGHSH and CDR2 LQKENI. CDR3 protein: CASSPPTGGGNTEAFF. The CDR3 DNA reads TGTGCCAGCTCACCACCTACAGGGGGAGGAAACACTGAAGCTTTCTTT.

This rearrangement joins TRBV7-2 to TRBJ2-1; perhaps TRBD1 as D (6 bases). CDR1 is SGHTA and CDR2 is FQGNSA in the germline V gene. V lost 1 base, J lost 2 bases, and 9 bases lay in between. The CDR3 extends over 15 amino acids. CDR3 DNA: TGTGCCAGCAGCTTAGTTGGGGGCCCCTACAATGAGCAGTTCTTC. Its translation is CASSLVGGPYNEQFF.

The chain recombines TRBV6-1 with TRBJ1-4; 7 bases fit TRBD1. Per the germline V gene, CDR1 is MNHNS and CDR2 is SASEGT. V was clipped by 7 bases and J by 7 bases; unmatched bases: 6. The CDR3 contains 13 residues. CDR3 coding DNA: TGTGCCAGCAAACAGGGGTTAGGTGAAAAACTGTTTTTT. As protein: CASKQGLGEKLFF.

This rearrangement joins TRBV7-9 to TRBJ1-1; perhaps TRBD1 as D (6 bases). The germline V and J ends were trimmed by 3 bases and 0 bases, with 14 bases remaining between them. This CDR3 is 16 amino acids long. Germline CDR1 and CDR2: SEHNR and FQNEAQ (reference sequence). CDR3 nucleotides: TGTGCCAGCAGCTTGGGCCGGGGGGCGATGAACACTGAAGCTTTCTTT. It is translated as CASSLGRGAMNTEAFF.

Here the CDR3 DNA reads TGTGCCAGCCAGCACTTCGGAGTAGCTAACTATGGCTACACCTTC. Amino acids: CASQHFGVANYGYTF. V gene TRBV19 combines with J gene TRBJ1-2, with D uncertain. Germline loops: CDR1 LNHDA, CDR2 SQIVND (reference sequence). The ends were cut back, 9 bases at V and 0 bases at J, with 17 bases in the middle. The CDR3 is 15 residues long.

V usage is TRBV9 and J usage is TRBJ2-7; the D call may be TRBD1 or TRBD2 (5 bases each). The germline V and J ends were trimmed by 0 bases and 2 bases, with 15 bases remaining between them. The germline V gene encodes CDR1 SGDLS and CDR2 YYNGEE. The CDR3 runs 16 residues. For the CDR3, the DNA is TGTGCCAGCAGCGTAGCGGGTGAGGGGTCCCCCTACGAGCAGTACTTC. Protein: CASSVAGEGSPYEQYF.

This chain uses TRBV5-5 with TRBJ2-7, with D unclear. CDR1 and CDR2 (germline): SGHKS, YYEKEE (reference sequence). V lost 2 bases to trimming and J lost 3 bases, with 6 bases between them. The CDR3 contains 12 residues. The CDR3 sequence is CASSLPNYEQYF. CDR3 nucleotides: TGTGCCAGCAGCTTACCAAACTACGAGCAGTACTTC.

The chain is built from TRBV27 and TRBJ2-3; 10 nucleotides line up with TRBD2. Germline CDR1 and CDR2: MNHEY and SMNVEV (reference sequence). Trimming cost V 5 bases and J 2 bases; bases outside gene matches: 10. The CDR3 covers 17 residues. CDR3 bases: TGTGCCAGCAGTACACTGACTAGCGGGCCGACCACAGATACGCAGTATTTT. Residues: CASSTLTSGPTTDTQYF.

The V and J genes are TRBV5-6 and TRBJ1-4; the D is unclear. The CDR3 loop spans 10 amino acids. From germline, CDR1 is SGHDT and CDR2 YYEEEE. V shed 6 bases and J shed 7 bases, with 4 bases lying between them. CDR3 region: CASNVEKLFF. The CDR3 DNA reads TGTGCCAGCAATGTTGAAAAACTGTTTTTT.

Concerning this clone: A junction end diverges from the germline sequence, so it may reflect a read error. This chain links TRBV28 with TRBJ2-7, with 10 bases fitting TRBD2. The CDR3 extends over 15 amino acids. CDR1 is MDHEN, CDR2 SYDVKM, per germline. The CDR3 protein is CASSPPYGKSGRADF. The CDR3 coding sequence is TGTGCCAGCAGTCCCCCGTACGGGAAAAGCGGGAGGGCGGACTTC. Filled out from reference TRBV28 and TRBJ2-7, the complete variable domain reads DVKVTQSSRYLVKRTGEKVFLECVQDMDHENMFWYRQDPGLGLRLIYFSYDVKMKEKGDIPEGYSVSREKKERFSLILESASTNQTSMYLCASSPPYGKSGRADFGPGTRLTVT.